This TCR beta chain comes out of a study of blood T cell repertoires in COVID-19. The overall study: COVID-19 samples collected from the United States, Italy and Spain covered acute and convalescent phases. T cells, B-cell-depleted T cells, or PBMCs provided the cDNA or gDNA that served as material.

The V and J ends lost 6 bases and 8 bases, in that order; junction bases with no gene match: 9. This CDR3 has 16 residues. Germline CDR1 and CDR2: KGHDR and SFDVKD. The authors' processing: Amplification from reference gene primers served as the basis for estimated nucleated cell counts. TCRdb keeps only in-frame clones here, not all; method: immunoSEQ multiplex PCR. V and J calls and clone size are those listed in that table; D and trimming were worked out from the DNA. The table shows 200,000 to 300,000 clones, with 70% to 90% occurring only once. This sequence joins TRBV24-1 and TRBJ2-1; 13 nucleotides match TRBD2. Sequencing was done on a sample of peripheral blood. This TCR was sampled from a man aged 50 or older with acute or convalescent COVID-19. The CDR3 spells CATSTSGRAYIDEQFF. The CDR3 region has the DNA TGTGCCACCAGTACTAGCGGGAGGGCCTATATTGATGAGCAGTTCTTC.